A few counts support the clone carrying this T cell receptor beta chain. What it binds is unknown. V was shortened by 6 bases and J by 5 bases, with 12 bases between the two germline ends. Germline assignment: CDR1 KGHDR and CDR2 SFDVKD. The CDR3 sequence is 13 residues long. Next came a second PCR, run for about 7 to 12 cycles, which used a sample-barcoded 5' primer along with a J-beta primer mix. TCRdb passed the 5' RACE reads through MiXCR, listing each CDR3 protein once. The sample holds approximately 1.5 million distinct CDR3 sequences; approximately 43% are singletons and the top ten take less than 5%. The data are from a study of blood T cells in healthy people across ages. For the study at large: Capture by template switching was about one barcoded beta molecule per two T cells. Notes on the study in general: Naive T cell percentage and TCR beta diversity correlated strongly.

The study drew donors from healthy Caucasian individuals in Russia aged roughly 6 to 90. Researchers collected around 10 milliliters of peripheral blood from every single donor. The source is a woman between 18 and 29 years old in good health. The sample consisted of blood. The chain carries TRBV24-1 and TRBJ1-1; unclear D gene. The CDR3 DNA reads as TGTGCCACCAGTAGTGAGGATCGGACTGAAGCTTTCTTT. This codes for CATSSEDRTEAFF.